This T cell receptor (beta chain) was found in a study of OX40 agonist ivuxolimab in advanced cancers. At the level of the whole study: Ivuxolimab was a fully human IgG2 agonistic monoclonal antibody targeting the costimulatory receptor OX40 (CD134). Peripheral TCRbeta sequencing aimed to test whether ivuxolimab altered TCR sequence diversity and caused clonal T-cell expansion. In the dose-escalation cohort, around 80% of patients were male, and the mean age was approximately 60 years with a range of roughly 20 to 79. Among the 52 dose-escalation patients, some 20 had hepatocellular carcinoma, 15 or so melanoma, 9 renal cell carcinoma and 9 head and neck cancer. Partial responses occurred in three dose-escalation patients, of whom one had hepatocellular carcinoma and two had cutaneous melanoma. Intravenous ivuxolimab was administered to patients every 2 weeks at six dose levels: 0.01, 0.1, 0.3, 1.5, 3 and 10 mg/kg. Prior anti-PD-1, anti-PD-L1 or anti-CTLA-4 therapy was permitted, and checkpoint inhibitors had been received by approximately 39% of dose-escalation patients. The paper covers the monotherapy dose-escalation part of the phase I ivuxolimab trial, which included N ≈ 52 patients. The paper's findings and limits, for the study overall: Which antigens the clonally expanded peripheral T cells were specific for was not determined. Clonal expansion of both CD4+ and CD8+ blood T cells was observed from baseline to week 6 at doses 0.1 to 3.0 mg/kg. After ivuxolimab, more expanded clones were found on average in CD8+ T cells than in CD4+ T cells. Low levels of normalized T-cell clonal expansion were also seen in some nonresponding patients. In the 0.1-3.0 mg/kg groups, partial responders had among the lowest normalized peripheral clonal expansion, particularly in CD8+ T cells.

Genomic DNA was isolated from the sorted cells so that the TCRbeta CDR3 region could be sequenced. TCRbeta CDR3 regions were sequenced using the immunoSEQ Assay. The immuneACCESS repertoire file appears here via TCRdb, limited to in-frame rearrangements. These files lack a portion of the clones; in checked studies, under half of the deficit traces to unresolved V genes, and the cause of the others is not known. The sample has fewer than 80,000 clones on record, around 88% of them singletons. In total, the top ten clones hold about 0.6% of the sample. The trial excluded patients who had a history of autoimmune disease or were on systemic immunosuppression. Peripheral blood for TCR sequencing was collected from all dose cohorts at baseline, on cycle 4 day 1, and on cycle 7 day 1. Samples came from an open-label, multicenter, first-in-human phase I dose-escalation trial of ivuxolimab. Adults with locally advanced or metastatic head and neck squamous cell, hepatocellular, melanoma or renal cell carcinoma were enrolled in the trial. Before TCR sequencing, CD4+ and CD8+ T cells were separately sorted from peripheral blood.

From cysteine to phenylalanine, the CDR3 is 15 amino acids long. The retained sequence is limited to the CDR3, 45 bases, with the frame set at the first base. Relative to germline, V is missing 3 bases and J is missing 3 bases, with 4 bases of the junction outside any gene match. CDR1 and CDR2, looked up from the germline V gene, are SGHTA and FQGNSA. About this clone itself: Its antigen target is currently unknown. The input lacks base qualities; no much larger clone sits a single base away.

This specimen was CD4+ or CD8+ T cells sorted from blood, taken in a trial of the OX40 agonist ivuxolimab. The receptor's source is an adult with an advanced solid tumor such as melanoma, head and neck, liver or kidney cancer. Recombination connected TRBV7-2 to TRBJ2-5, and TRBD2 matches 10 of the central bases. DNA sequence: TGTGCCAGCAGCTTGGCTGGGACTAGCGAAGAGACCCAGTACTTC. Translated, this is CASSLAGTSEETQYF.